This T cell receptor beta chain was retrieved from a study of cytomegalovirus exposure and HLA in healthy donors. Notes on the study in general: Donor immune exposure was known only as CMV serostatus.

V shed 0 bases and J shed 5 bases, with 14 bases lying between them. Per germline, CDR1 SGHDT and CDR2 YYEEEE. CDR3 size: 15 residues. On this clone: Its antigen is not known.

Primers: 60 Vbeta forward and 13 Jbeta reverse. Clones were read by immunoSEQ multiplex PCR, and TCRdb kept only the in-frame ones, dropping some. Its listing shows under 90,000 clones. The V call is TRBV5-6, the J call TRBJ1-1, with TRBD1 as a possible D gene (5 bases). The sample consisted of PBMCs. This sequence was found in a man between 45 and 60 years old in good health and CMV-seropositive. As DNA, the CDR3 is TGTGCCAGCAGCTTGGGACAGTCAGGATGGACTGAAGCTTTCTTT. It is translated as CASSLGQSGWTEAFF. The whole variable domain, remainder taken from reference TRBV5-6 and TRBJ1-1, is DAGVTQSPTHLIKTRGQQVTLRCSPKSGHDTVSWYQQALGQGPQFIFQYYEEEERQRGNFPDRFSGHQFPNYSSELNVNALLLGDSALYLCASSLGQSGWTEAFFGQGTRLTVV.